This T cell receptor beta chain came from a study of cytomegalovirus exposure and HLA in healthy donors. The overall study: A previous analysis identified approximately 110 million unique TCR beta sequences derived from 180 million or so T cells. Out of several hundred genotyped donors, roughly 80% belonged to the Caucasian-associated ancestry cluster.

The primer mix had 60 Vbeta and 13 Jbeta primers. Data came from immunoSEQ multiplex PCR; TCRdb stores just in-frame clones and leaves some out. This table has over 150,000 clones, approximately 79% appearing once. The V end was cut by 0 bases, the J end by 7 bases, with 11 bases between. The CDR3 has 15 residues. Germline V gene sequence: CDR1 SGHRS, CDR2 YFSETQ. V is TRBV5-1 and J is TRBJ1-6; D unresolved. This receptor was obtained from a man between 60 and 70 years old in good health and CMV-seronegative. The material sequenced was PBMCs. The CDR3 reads CASSLGGLKNSPLHF. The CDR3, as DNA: TGCGCCAGCAGCTTGGGAGGACTGAAAAATTCACCCCTCCACTTT.